This T cell receptor beta chain was obtained from a study of cytomegalovirus exposure and HLA in healthy donors. General observations from the study: Based on reports, TCR beta sequences accurately predicted HLA-A and HLA-B alleles for most subjects. As a later analysis revealed, the rate of TCR association differed by HLA locus, with DRB1 most and HLA-C fewest. In a later analysis, common viral pathogens appeared linked to several of the most significant clusters.

Concerning this clone: What it binds is unknown.

Germline values: CDR1 SQVTM, CDR2 ANQGSEA. The CDR3 runs 13 residues. Trimming cost V 5 bases and J 4 bases, with 13 bases left between them. The PCR had 60 Vbeta and 13 Jbeta primers. The protocol was immunoSEQ multiplex PCR, while the TCRdb copy is restricted to in-frame clones and leaves out a portion. The repertoire holds over 110,000 clones, approximately 80% seen once, with about 6.6% in the top ten. The V call is TRBV29-1, the J call TRBJ2-3; a weak D match, TRBD1 (5 bases). The receptor was isolated from a middle-aged woman in good health and CMV-seropositive. The sample taken for sequencing was PBMCs. CDR3 in DNA: TGCAGCGTTTCGCACTTAGGGGCAGATACGCAGTATTTT. Translating it yields CSVSHLGADTQYF.